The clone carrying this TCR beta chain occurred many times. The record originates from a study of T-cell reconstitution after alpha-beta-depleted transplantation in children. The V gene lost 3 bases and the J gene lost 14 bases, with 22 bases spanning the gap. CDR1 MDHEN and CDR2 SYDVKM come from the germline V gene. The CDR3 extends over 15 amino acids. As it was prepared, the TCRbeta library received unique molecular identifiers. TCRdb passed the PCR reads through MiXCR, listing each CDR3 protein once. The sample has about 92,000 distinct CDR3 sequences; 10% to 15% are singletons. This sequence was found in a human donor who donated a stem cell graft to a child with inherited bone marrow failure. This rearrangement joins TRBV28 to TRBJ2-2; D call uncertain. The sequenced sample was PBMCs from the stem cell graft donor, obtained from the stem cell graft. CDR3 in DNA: TGTGCCAGCAGTTTTCCTGATGACCGATTTGGTGATCTGTTTTTT. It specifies CASSFPDDRFGDLFF. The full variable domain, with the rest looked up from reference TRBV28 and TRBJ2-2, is DVKVTQSSRYLVKRTGEKVFLECVQDMDHENMFWYRQDPGLGLRLIYFSYDVKMKEKGDIPEGYSVSREKKERFSLILESASTNQTSMYLCASSFPDDRFGDLFFGEGSRLTVL.